The 17 T cell receptor beta chains in this list originate from one sample, sequenced in a study of T-cell reconstitution after alpha-beta-depleted transplantation in children. Preparation of the TCRbeta library involved a method that used unique molecular identifiers. TCRdb used MiXCR to reprocess the PCR reads, holding one entry per CDR3 protein. Of some 310,000 distinct CDR3 sequences detected, approximately 23% appear once; the ten largest clones hold roughly 9.7%. Sequencing used PBMCs, mostly from graft donor cells, obtained 180 days after TCRalphabeta/CD19-depleted stem cell transplant. The origin of the receptors is a male patient aged 10 to 17 who had a stem cell transplant for acute lymphoblastic leukemia, so the T cells may come from the graft donor.

The J gene is TRBJ2-3, the V gene TRBV27; the D call may be TRBD1 or TRBD2 (5 bases each). This CDR3 has 16 residues. Germline lookup yields CDR1 MNHEY and CDR2 SMNVEV (reference sequence). The germline V and J ends were trimmed by 5 bases and 6 bases, with 21 bases remaining between them. This CDR3 reads CASSEALSGPSDTQYF. CDR3 sequence (DNA): TGTGCCAGCAGTGAGGCCCTGTCGGGACCCTCCGATACGCAGTATTTT.

This clonotype occurred a few times. V usage is TRBV20-1 and J usage is TRBJ2-2; 7 nucleotides match TRBD2. CDR3 length: 15 amino acids. Germline-derived CDR1 and CDR2 are DFQATT and SNEGSKA (reference sequence). The J segment lost 1 base and the V segment lost 1 base, leaving 3 bases of the junction unmatched. In DNA, the CDR3 is TGCAGTGCTAGAGTACTAGCGCGGAACACCGGGGAGCTGTTTTTT. Protein: CSARVLARNTGELFF.

As concerns this clonotype: This likely comes from a read error, as the CDR3 has no conserved phenylalanine or tryptophan at its end. The rearrangement uses TRBV7-9 and TRBJ2-1; possibly TRBD1 or TRBD2 for D (6 bases each). The CDR3 runs to 15 residues. V lost 3 bases and J 6 bases, leaving 15 bases between the germline ends. Germline CDR1 SEHNR, CDR2 FQNEAQ (reference sequence). The CDR3 reads CASSFIGGGGNEQFL. In DNA, the CDR3 is TGTGCCAGCAGCTTTATCGGGGGCGGAGGCAATGAGCAGTTCTTG.

The V and J genes are TRBV2 and TRBJ1-2; D might be TRBD1 (6 bases). V gave up 2 bases and J gave up 6 bases, with 13 bases separating them. The CDR3 consists of 14 residues. CDR1 and CDR2 from the germline V gene are SNHLY and FYNNEI. This CDR3 is CASSESPRGDGYTF. CDR3 bases: TGTGCCAGCAGTGAATCTCCCAGGGGCGATGGCTACACCTTC.

This clonotype showed up many times. The chain links TRBV7-9 to TRBJ1-5; D gene ambiguous. V gave up 6 bases and J gave up 1 base, with 7 bases separating them. CDR1 SEHNR and CDR2 FQNEAQ come from the germline V gene (reference sequence). The CDR3 has 13 amino acids. As DNA, the CDR3 is TGTGCCAGCAGTTCCGGGAGCAATCAGCCCCAGCATTTT. It yields the protein CASSSGSNQPQHF.

As to this clonotype: At one boundary the junction diverges from the germline segment, which might be a read error. This rearrangement joins TRBV7-3 to TRBJ1-5; the D gene is possibly TRBD1 (5 bases). CDR1 SGHTA and CDR2 FQGTGA come from the germline V gene. The CDR3 is made up of 13 amino acids. The DNA of the CDR3 is TGTGCCAGCAGCTTAACGGAGGGGCAGCCCAAGCATTTT. This codes for CASSLTEGQPKHF.

The rearrangement uses TRBV5-1 and TRBJ1-1; tentative D call: TRBD1 (5 bases). Trimming pared 0 bases from V and 4 bases from J, leaving 13 bases between. Germline V gene lookup returns CDR1 SGHRS and CDR2 YFSETQ. The CDR3 sequence is 15 residues long. The CDR3 protein is CASSLEGRIGTEAFF. CDR3 DNA: TGCGCCAGCAGCTTGGAGGGGCGGATAGGCACTGAAGCTTTCTTT.

This clonotype was detected a few times. The CDR3 DNA sequence: TGTGCCAGCAGTTTAAGTAGCGGGAGGACCAATGAGCAGTTCTTC. It is translated as CASSLSSGRTNEQFF. The V call is TRBV12-3 or TRBV12-4, the J call TRBJ2-1, with 10 bases identical to TRBD2. This CDR3 has 15 amino acids. V lost 2 bases to trimming and J lost 6 bases; unmatched junction nucleotides: 4.

This clonotype was seen only a few times. The rearrangement links TRBV4-1 to TRBJ2-1; no clear D. V shed 5 bases and J shed 0 bases, with 11 bases lying between them. Germline V gene sequence: CDR1 MGHRA, CDR2 YSYEKL. The CDR3 is 15 residues long. CDR3 in DNA: TGCGCCAGCAGCTACCTTCGGAGCTCCTACAATGAGCAGTTCTTC. Its translation is CASSYLRSSYNEQFF.

A few counts support this clonotype. V and J are TRBV5-1 and TRBJ2-2; TRBD2 matches at 8 bases. Per germline, CDR1 SGHRS and CDR2 YFSETQ. V lost 4 bases and J lost 0; bases outside the gene matches: 5. The CDR3 totals 16 residues. The DNA for the CDR3 is TGCGCCAGCAGCGCGTTACTAGCGGCGAACACCGGGGAGCTGTTTTTT. Protein: CASSALLAANTGELFF.

The rearrangement joins TRBV5-1 to TRBJ2-6; D is undetermined. The germline V and J ends were trimmed by 1 base and 0 bases, with 14 bases remaining between them. Germline V gives CDR1 SGHRS, CDR2 YFSETQ. This CDR3 is 18 amino acids long. The CDR3 sequence: CASSLTMGRHSGANVLTF. In DNA form, the CDR3 reads TGCGCCAGCAGCTTGACTATGGGCAGGCACTCTGGGGCCAACGTCCTGACTTTC.

The table lists this clonotype with a few counts. The chain links TRBV12-3 or TRBV12-4 to TRBJ1-2, with 9 bases fitting TRBD1. The CDR3 loop spans 15 amino acids. V shed 6 bases, J shed 8 bases, and the junction held 13 bases outside the gene matches. Here the CDR3 reads CASRRGDREPRGYTF. Here the CDR3 DNA reads TGTGCCAGCAGAAGGGGGGACAGGGAGCCGCGGGGCTACACCTTC.

The gene calls are TRBV5-1 and TRBJ2-3; D is unclear. Trimming took off 0 bases at V and 6 bases at J, with 14 bases between the two ends. Germline values: CDR1 SGHRS, CDR2 YFSETQ. The CDR3 is 15 residues long. DNA of the CDR3: TGCGCCAGCAGCTTGGCCCAGGCTAGAATCGATACGCAGTATTTT. It specifies CASSLAQARIDTQYF.

The genes are TRBV29-1 and TRBJ2-7, with D perhaps TRBD1 or TRBD2 (6 bases each). CDR3 length: 18 amino acids. Trimming removed 1 base at V and 3 bases at J, with 25 bases between. The V gene's germline CDR1 is SQVTM and CDR2 ANQGSEA. CDR3 DNA sequence: TGCAGCGTTGAAGGTGACCCAATGGGGGGACAACGGGGCTACGAGCAGTACTTC. Amino acid sequence: CSVEGDPMGGQRGYEQYF.

V is TRBV3-1 and J is TRBJ2-1; D is perhaps TRBD1 (6 bases). Trimming pared 0 bases from V and 6 bases from J, leaving 18 bases between. This CDR3 contains 17 residues. Per germline, CDR1 LGHDT and CDR2 YNNKEL (reference sequence). The CDR3 here is CASSQDLGASPLNEQFF. In DNA, the CDR3 is TGTGCCAGCAGCCAAGATTTGGGGGCTAGCCCACTCAATGAGCAGTTCTTC.

The chain has TRBV15 and TRBJ2-7; D uncertain. V was clipped by 2 bases and J by 4 bases, with 12 bases between them. This CDR3 comprises 14 residues. CDR1 and CDR2 from the germline V gene are LNHNV and YYDKDF (reference sequence). In nucleotides, the CDR3 is TGTGCCACCAGCAGACTTTTGTTCGTTTACGAGCAGTACTTC. It encodes CATSRLLFVYEQYF.

The chain links TRBV2 to TRBJ2-1, with 8 bases matching TRBD2. Per germline, CDR1 SNHLY and CDR2 FYNNEI. The ends lost 2 bases at V and 4 bases at J; junction bases unmatched: 10. The CDR3 is 17 amino acids. DNA of the CDR3: TGTGCCAGCAGTGAATTGATAAGGCGGGAGGCGTACAATGAGCAGTTCTTC. This gives the protein CASSELIRREAYNEQFF.